These 8 T cell receptor beta chains came from one sample sequenced in a study of identical twins. In TCRdb, the 5' RACE reads were re-called with MiXCR into one record per CDR3 protein. The sample consists of some 460,000 distinct CDR3 sequences, 14% of them appearing once. This sample was shared with a second study, whose subject was yellow fever vaccine responses in identical twins.

Source material: CD4+ T cells sorted from blood. The receptors originated from a woman in her late teens or twenties in good health.

The sample holds a few counts of this clonotype. This rearrangement joins TRBV6-1 to TRBJ2-5; D tentatively fits TRBD1 or TRBD2 (6 bases each). V shed 6 bases and J shed 2 bases, with 10 bases lying between them. Germline V CDR1 and CDR2: MNHNS, SASEGT. The CDR3 extends over 13 amino acids. This CDR3 reads CASRGGRQETQYF. The CDR3 DNA reads as TGTGCCAGCAGGGGGGGCCGACAAGAGACCCAGTACTTC.

The chain has TRBV7-2 and TRBJ1-2, with D uncertain. The CDR3 is 13 amino acids. The ends were cut back, 3 bases at V and 1 base at J, with 6 bases in the middle. Germline lookup yields CDR1 SGHTA and CDR2 FQGNSA. The CDR3 spells CASSFGGNYGYTF. CDR3 in DNA: TGTGCCAGCAGCTTTGGCGGTAACTATGGCTACACCTTC.

The chain joins TRBV20-1 to TRBJ2-1, with 10 positions matching TRBD2. Looked up from germline, CDR1 is DFQATT and CDR2 is SNEGSKA (reference sequence). With 0 bases clipped from V and 2 bases from J, the junction kept 4 bases outside the gene matches. The CDR3 runs to 16 residues. CDR3 in amino acids: CSAREPGLATYNEQFF. The CDR3 DNA sequence: TGCAGTGCTAGAGAACCGGGACTAGCGACCTACAATGAGCAGTTCTTC.

The chain joins TRBV5-1 to TRBJ2-1, with a weak D call TRBD2 (7 bases). Germline CDR1 and CDR2: SGHRS and YFSETQ. V lost 0 bases and J 3 bases, leaving 13 bases between the germline ends. The CDR3 length is 16 residues. The CDR3 region is CASSLAVGGDYNEQFF. Here the CDR3 DNA reads TGCGCCAGCAGCTTGGCAGTAGGGGGGGACTACAATGAGCAGTTCTTC.

The CDR3 DNA sequence: TGTGCCAGCATCGGGACAGGGTTCGGTAGGCAGTTCTTC. As protein: CASIGTGFGRQFF. The chain has TRBV12-3 or TRBV12-4 and TRBJ2-1; 9 bases fit TRBD1. This CDR3 comprises 13 residues. V lost 7 bases to trimming and J lost 12 bases; unmatched junction nucleotides: 10.

This clonotype was picked up a small number of times. CDR3 sequence (DNA): TGTGCCAGCAAGCTGTTAGAGGGCCCCTCAGATACGCAGTATTTT. This sequence encodes CASKLLEGPSDTQYF. The rearrangement joins TRBV12-3 or TRBV12-4 to TRBJ2-3, with a possible D match to TRBD2 (5 bases). The CDR3 covers 15 residues. The V end lost 7 bases, the J end lost 4 bases, and 18 bases lay between the germline ends.

The genes are TRBV12-3 or TRBV12-4 and TRBJ2-7, with TRBD2 matching 9 bases. This CDR3 region has 14 residues. V shed 0 bases, J shed 6 bases, and the junction held 3 bases outside the gene matches. As DNA, the CDR3 is TGTGCCAGCAGTTTAGCTAGCGGGGGTACCGAGCAGTACTTC. It is translated as CASSLASGGTEQYF.

The chain recombines TRBV7-2 with TRBJ2-2; D remains unclear. V was cut by 0 bases and J by 3 bases, with 8 bases left in between. CDR3 length equals 15 residues. CDR1 SGHTA and CDR2 FQGNSA come from the germline V gene. CDR3 coding DNA: TGTGCCAGCAGCTTAGCTAGCAGTTACACCGGGGAGCTGTTTTTT. Translation gives CASSLASSYTGELFF.